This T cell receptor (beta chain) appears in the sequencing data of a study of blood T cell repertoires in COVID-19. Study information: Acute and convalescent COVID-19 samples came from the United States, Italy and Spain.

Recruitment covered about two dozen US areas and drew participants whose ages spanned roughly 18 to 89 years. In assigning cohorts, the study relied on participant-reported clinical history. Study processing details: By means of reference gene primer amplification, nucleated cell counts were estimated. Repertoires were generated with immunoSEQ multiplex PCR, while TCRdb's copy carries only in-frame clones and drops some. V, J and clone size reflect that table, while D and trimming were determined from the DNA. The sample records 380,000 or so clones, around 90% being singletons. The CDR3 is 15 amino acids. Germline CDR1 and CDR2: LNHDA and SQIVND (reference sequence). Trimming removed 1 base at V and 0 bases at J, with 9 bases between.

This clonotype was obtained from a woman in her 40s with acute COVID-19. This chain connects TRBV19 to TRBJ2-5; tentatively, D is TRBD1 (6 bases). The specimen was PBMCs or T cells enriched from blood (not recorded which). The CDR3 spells CASSIGTEYQETQYF. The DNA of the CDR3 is TGTGCCAGTAGTATAGGGACAGAGTACCAAGAGACCCAGTACTTC.